The 14 T cell receptor beta chains reported below all come from one sample, sequenced in a study of T cell changes during pregnancy in multiple sclerosis. Libraries were prepared by immunoSEQ multiplex PCR; TCRdb keeps only in-frame clonotypes and omits some of them. In the table there are roughly 37,000 clones, around 92% of which are singletons. The sample consisted of CD8+ T cells from peripheral blood mononuclear cells, taken before pregnancy. All receptors come from a female donor with multiple sclerosis, enrolled in a pregnancy study.

CDR3 sequence: CASKVTGQGVTGELFF. The DNA of the CDR3 is TGCGCCAGCAAGGTTACGGGACAGGGGGTCACCGGGGAGCTGTTTTTT. The chain carries TRBV5-1 and TRBJ2-2, with 11 bases aligning to TRBD1. Per germline, CDR1 SGHRS and CDR2 YFSETQ. The trim removed 6 bases at V and 4 bases at J, leaving 8 bases unmatched. CDR3 size: 16 residues.

This clone was observed a single time. The chain couples TRBV7-9 to TRBJ1-1; 7 nucleotides match TRBD1. The germline CDR1 and CDR2 sequences are SEHNR and FQNEAQ (reference sequence). The CDR3 is 15 residues long. J was trimmed by 1 base and V by 5 bases; bases with no gene match: 7. The CDR3 loop is CASSPLRGENTEAFF. The CDR3 nucleotides are TGTGCCAGCAGCCCACTCAGGGGGGAGAACACTGAAGCTTTCTTT. The whole variable domain, filled in from reference TRBV7-9 and TRBJ1-1, reads DTGVSQNPRHKITKRGQNVTFRCDPISEHNRLYWYRQTLGQGPEFLTYFQNEAQLEKSRLLSDRFSAERPKGSFSTLEIQRTEQGDSAMYLCASSPLRGENTEAFFGQGTRLTVV.

This sequence joins TRBV6-7 and TRBJ1-4; a weak D match, TRBD1 (6 bases). TRBV6-7 is reported as an ORF; its role is uncertain. The CDR3 is 17 residues long. V was shortened by 2 bases and J by 1 base, with 14 bases between the two germline ends. CDR3: CASSYRGGGGTNEKLFF. The CDR3 DNA is TGTGCCAGCAGTTACAGGGGGGGAGGGGGAACTAATGAAAAACTGTTTTTT.

The gene calls are TRBV28 and TRBJ1-2; perhaps TRBD1 as D (6 bases). CDR3 length: 17 residues. V lost 3 bases to trimming and J lost 4 bases, with 21 bases between them. The germline gives CDR1 MDHEN, CDR2 SYDVKM. The CDR3 nucleotides are TGTGCCAGCAGTTTTATGGACCCAGGGGACGGTCGCTATGGCTACACCTTC. Translated: CASSFMDPGDGRYGYTF.

The rearrangement joins TRBV7-9 to TRBJ1-1; D not certain. This CDR3 has 15 residues. Germline values: CDR1 SEHNR, CDR2 FQNEAQ (reference sequence). Trimming took off 5 bases at V and 2 bases at J, with 15 bases between the two ends. The CDR3 DNA is TGTGCCAGCAGCGCCGGGGAGGGAATAAACACTGAAGCTTTCTTT. It codes for CASSAGEGINTEAFF.

This clone has only one observation. The genes are TRBV12-2 and TRBJ2-7; TRBD1, the table's D call, was not compared with the DNA. TRBV12-2 corresponds to a pseudogene. The CDR3 runs 15 residues. CDR3 region: CASRLGRTAAYEQYF. CDR3 DNA sequence: TGTGCAAGTCGCTTAGGGAGGACAGCTGCCTACGAGCAGTACTTC.

The chain recombines TRBV28 with TRBJ1-4; D unclear. The CDR3 spans 11 residues. The V end lost 6 bases, the J end lost 4 bases, and 3 bases lay between the germline ends. The V gene's germline CDR1 is MDHEN and CDR2 SYDVKM. CDR3 DNA sequence: TGTGCCAGCAGCTTTAATGAAAAACTGTTTTTT. This sequence encodes CASSFNEKLFF.

The CDR3 sequence is CASSFPGGTPNEQYF. The CDR3 nucleotides are TGTGCCAGCAGCTTCCCAGGCGGGACTCCCAACGAGCAGTACTTC. The chain carries TRBV5-4 and TRBJ2-7, with D maybe TRBD2 (6 bases). Per the germline V gene, CDR1 is SGHNT and CDR2 is YYREEE (reference sequence). This CDR3 comprises 15 residues. The ends were cut back, 2 bases at V and 5 bases at J, with 17 bases in the middle.

This chain connects TRBV25-1 to TRBJ1-1; TRBD1 is a possible D gene (5 bases). Germline CDR1 is MGHDK and CDR2 is SYGVNS. The CDR3 consists of 14 residues. The ends were cut back, 6 bases at V and 2 bases at J, with 13 bases in the middle. The CDR3 spells CASSRTGVNTEAFF. CDR3 DNA sequence: TGTGCCAGCAGCCGCACAGGAGTTAACACTGAAGCTTTCTTT.

The CDR3: CSVEDLEMNTGELFF. CDR3 sequence (DNA): TGCAGCGTTGAAGACCTGGAGATGAACACCGGGGAGCTGTTTTTT. The chain is built from TRBV29-1 and TRBJ2-2, with unresolved D. Germline V lookup: CDR1 SQVTM, CDR2 ANQGSEA. The length of the CDR3 is 15 residues. V was cut by 0 bases and J by 1 base, with 9 bases left in between.

The gene calls are TRBV4-1 and TRBJ2-5; 7 nucleotides agree with TRBD1. The germline gives CDR1 MGHRA, CDR2 YSYEKL. The CDR3 is 14 amino acids. The V segment lost 0 bases and the J segment 10 bases; nucleotides outside the gene matches: 8. This chain's CDR3 is CASSQDAQGRGQYF. CDR3 coding DNA: TGCGCCAGCAGCCAAGATGCACAGGGGAGAGGCCAGTACTTC.

V and J are TRBV7-9 and TRBJ1-1, with a tentative D call TRBD1 (5 bases). The V end lost 5 bases, the J end lost 6 bases, and 13 bases lay between the germline ends. CDR1 is SEHNR, CDR2 FQNEAQ, per germline (reference sequence). The CDR3 length is 13 residues. The CDR3 sequence is CASSPGGGAEAFF. The DNA for the CDR3 is TGTGCCAGCAGCCCCGGGGGAGGGGCTGAAGCTTTCTTT.

The chain has TRBV9 and TRBJ2-1, with TRBD2 as a possible D gene (6 bases). The CDR3 has 15 amino acids. V was trimmed by 0 bases and J by 3 bases, leaving 10 bases between them. Germline V gene sequence: CDR1 SGDLS, CDR2 YYNGEE. The CDR3 is CASSVVYGGYNEQFF. The CDR3 DNA reads TGTGCCAGCAGCGTAGTCTACGGGGGCTACAATGAGCAGTTCTTC.

This chain links TRBV10-3 with TRBJ2-5; D ambiguous. CDR3 size: 14 residues. V lost 0 bases, J lost 2 bases, and 7 bases lay in between. CDR1 and CDR2 from the germline V gene are ENHRY and SYGVKD. Here the CDR3 DNA reads TGTGCCATCAGTGAGTCACAGAGACAAGAGACCCAGTACTTC. It translates to CAISESQRQETQYF.